These T cell receptor beta chains were read from a single sample in a study of T cells in Graves' hyperthyroidism and ophthalmopathy. One entry per CDR3 protein results from TCRdb running MiXCR on the multiplex PCR reads. The sample has 300,000 to 450,000 distinct CDR3 sequences, 15% to 17% seen once. Sequenced sample: blood. The origin of the receptors is a woman aged 18-29 years with Graves' hyperthyroidism that later progressed to Graves' ophthalmopathy. The conserved cysteine and the conserved F or W are not part of the CDR3 here.

j_gene: TRBJ2-7; v_gene: TRBV28; CDR3aa: ASIPSSGEQY
j_gene: TRBJ1-1; v_gene: TRBV6-4; CDR3aa: ASSDKPNTEAF
j_gene: TRBJ2-7; v_gene: TRBV5-1; CDR3aa: ASDPGTGYSYEQY
j_gene: TRBJ1-1; v_gene: TRBV12-3/TRBV12-4; CDR3aa: ASSYGAGQGAEAF
j_gene: TRBJ2-1; v_gene: TRBV27; CDR3aa: ASSLVAVPGEQF
j_gene: TRBJ2-3; v_gene: TRBV7-2; CDR3aa: ASSLLAGGRDTQY
j_gene: TRBJ2-3; v_gene: TRBV6-2/TRBV6-3; CDR3aa: ASSTVMDTQY
j_gene: TRBJ1-2; v_gene: TRBV18; CDR3aa: ASSPSGGGYT
j_gene: TRBJ1-6; v_gene: TRBV28; CDR3aa: ASSFSTRGRSPLH
j_gene: TRBJ2-7; v_gene: TRBV29-1; CDR3aa: STRTGLTNEQY
j_gene: TRBJ2-4; v_gene: TRBV5-1; CDR3aa: ASSLGQIEGIQY
j_gene: TRBJ2-7; v_gene: TRBV6-1; CDR3aa: ASSVGQGGEQY
j_gene: TRBJ2-1; v_gene: TRBV20-1; CDR3aa: SPTGGNGNEQF
j_gene: TRBJ1-3; v_gene: TRBV7-8; CDR3aa: ASSLAEFPAKPRSGNTIY
j_gene: TRBJ1-2; v_gene: TRBV3-1; CDR3aa: ASSQEAHHGYT